A single sample gave rise to the 23 T cell receptor beta chains below, sequenced in a study of identical twins. TCRdb ran MiXCR on the 5' RACE reads and lists one entry per CDR3 protein. The sample records 500,000 to 600,000 distinct CDR3 sequences, around 20% being singletons. These data were also filed under a second study, of T cells expressing NK-cell markers.

Material: CD4+ T cells sorted from blood. These TCRs come from a young woman in good health.

Points on this clonotype: The junction does not match germline at one end; this may be a read error. The chain has TRBV7-7 and TRBJ2-1; TRBD2 might be the D (7 bases). Germline V lookup: CDR1 SSHAT, CDR2 FNYEAQ (reference sequence). The CDR3 has 17 residues. Written as DNA, the CDR3 is TGTGCTAGCAGCTTAGCGCTTCGGGGGGCGCGGGGGAATGAGCAGTTCTTC. Encoded protein: CASSLALRGARGNEQFF.

CDR3 protein: CSARDKEKGTANTGELFF. The CDR3, as DNA: TGCAGTGCTAGAGATAAGGAGAAGGGTACAGCGAACACCGGGGAGCTGTTTTTT. V and J are TRBV20-1 and TRBJ2-2; D unresolved. V lost 0 bases to trimming and J lost 0 bases, with 17 bases between them. The length of the CDR3 is 18 residues. Germline V gene lookup returns CDR1 DFQATT and CDR2 SNEGSKA (reference sequence).

V gene TRBV7-2 combines with J gene TRBJ2-5; D is tentatively TRBD1 or TRBD2 (5 bases each). The V gene lost 4 bases and the J gene lost 3 bases, with 12 bases spanning the gap. Germline V gene data show CDR1 as SGHTA and CDR2 as FQGNSA. The CDR3 is made up of 14 amino acids. The DNA for the CDR3 is TGTGCCAGCAGCTCGGGACGGAACAAAGAGACCCAGTACTTC. It encodes CASSSGRNKETQYF.

This clonotype was counted ten times or more. The rearrangement joins TRBV20-1 to TRBJ2-4; 7 bases are shared with TRBD2. The CDR3 has 12 residues. CDR1 and CDR2 from the germline V gene are DFQATT and SNEGSKA (reference sequence). The V segment lost 2 bases and the J segment 8 bases; nucleotides outside the gene matches: 3. As DNA, the CDR3 is TGCAGTGCTAGACGGGGGGAAGACATTCAGTACTTC. Encoded protein: CSARRGEDIQYF.

This clonotype has a count of ten or more. The chain is built from TRBV5-1 and TRBJ2-1; tentative D call: TRBD2 (6 bases). Trimming left V 4 bases short and J 4 bases short, with 15 bases between. This CDR3 region has 15 residues. CDR1 and CDR2 from the germline V gene are SGHRS and YFSETQ. The CDR3 sequence: CASSKLANPYNEQFF. CDR3 in DNA: TGCGCCAGCAGCAAGCTAGCGAACCCTTACAATGAGCAGTTCTTC.

This clonotype was seen more than once but under ten times. The chain joins TRBV4-3 to TRBJ2-1; 11 bases match TRBD2. Germline V gene sequence: CDR1 LGHNA, CDR2 YSLEER. Trimming cost V 0 bases and J 7 bases; bases outside gene matches: 2. This CDR3 comprises 15 residues. CDR3 in amino acids: CASSQDPSGRNEQFF. The CDR3 coding sequence is TGCGCCAGCAGCCAAGATCCTAGCGGGAGGAATGAGCAGTTCTTC.

V is TRBV2 and J is TRBJ1-2; unclear D gene. V was cut by 2 bases and J by 5 bases, with 6 bases left in between. The CDR3 has 12 residues. CDR1 and CDR2 from the germline V gene are SNHLY and FYNNEI. The CDR3 here is CASSERRYGYTF. The CDR3 DNA follows: TGTGCCAGCAGTGAACGTAGATATGGCTACACCTTC.

The chain is built from TRBV7-8 and TRBJ2-5, with TRBD2 matching 7 bases. This CDR3 spans 14 amino acids. V shed 5 bases and J 5 bases; nucleotides not matched to a gene: 8. Germline CDR1 SGHVS, CDR2 FQNEAQ. CDR3 sequence: CASSLNGLGETQYF. The CDR3 DNA is TGTGCCAGCAGCCTAAACGGACTAGGGGAGACCCAGTACTTC.

The gene calls are TRBV5-4 and TRBJ2-1; D call uncertain. Per the germline V gene, CDR1 is SGHNT and CDR2 is YYREEE (reference sequence). Trimming removed 4 bases at V and 12 bases at J, with 17 bases between. This CDR3 has 13 residues. The CDR3 DNA reads TGTGCCAGCAGCCCCAAGGACGCCCACCTGCAGTTCTTC. Its translation is CASSPKDAHLQFF.

This chain uses TRBV9 with TRBJ2-7, with 7 bases fitting TRBD1. The CDR3 sequence is 15 residues long. J gave up 2 bases and V 3 bases, and 8 bases lay outside the gene matches. The V gene's germline CDR1 is SGDLS and CDR2 YYNGEE. CDR3 sequence reads: CASSAATGSTYEQYF. In DNA form, the CDR3 reads TGTGCCAGCAGCGCGGCGACAGGGAGCACCTACGAGCAGTACTTC. Filled out from reference TRBV9 and TRBJ2-7, the complete variable domain reads DSGVTQTPKHLITATGQRVTLRCSPRSGDLSVYWYQQSLDQGLQFLIQYYNGEERAKGNILERFSAQQFPDLHSELNLSSLELGDSALYFCASSAATGSTYEQYFGPGTRLTVT.

The V gene is TRBV5-1, the J gene TRBJ2-5, with D unresolved. CDR3 length: 14 amino acids. V was cut by 0 bases and J by 1 base, with 7 bases left in between. CDR1 and CDR2 from the germline V gene are SGHRS and YFSETQ. The chain's CDR3 is CASSLARTQETQYF. The CDR3 DNA reads as TGCGCCAGCAGCTTGGCAAGGACCCAAGAGACCCAGTACTTC. Using reference TRBV5-1 and TRBJ2-5 for the parts outside the CDR3, the full variable domain is KAGVTQTPRYLIKTRGQQVTLSCSPISGHRSVSWYQQTPGQGLQFLFEYFSETQRNKGNFPGRFSGRQFSNSRSEMNVSTLELGDSALYLCASSLARTQETQYFGPGTRLLVL.

This clonotype was seen ten or more times. This chain uses TRBV20-1 with TRBJ2-7; maybe TRBD1 (6 bases). Germline V CDR1 and CDR2: DFQATT, SNEGSKA (reference sequence). This CDR3 region has 12 residues. Trimming pared 6 bases from V and 3 bases from J, leaving 12 bases between. The CDR3 is CSARGGRYEQYF. In nucleotides, the CDR3 is TGCAGTGCCAGGGGCGGACGCTACGAGCAGTACTTC.

This clonotype has only a few counts. The chain couples TRBV5-5 to TRBJ1-2; 9 bases fit TRBD1. Germline CDR1 reads SGHKS; CDR2 reads YYEKEE (reference sequence). V shed 0 bases and J 8 bases; nucleotides not matched to a gene: 11. The CDR3 length is 16 residues. The CDR3 is CASSLAPGQGLGGYTF. For the CDR3, the DNA is TGTGCCAGCAGCTTGGCCCCGGGACAGGGACTTGGCGGCTACACCTTC.

This sequence joins TRBV30 and TRBJ2-6, with a tentative D call TRBD1 (5 bases). V dropped 8 bases and J dropped 4 bases, with 15 bases sitting between them. In germline, CDR1 is GTSNPN, CDR2 SVGIG (reference sequence). The CDR3 spans 14 residues. The CDR3: CAGHKGSGANVLTF. CDR3 DNA: TGTGCCGGACATAAGGGGTCGGGGGCCAACGTCCTGACTTTC.

This chain links TRBV5-1 with TRBJ2-3; 7 positions agree with TRBD1. This CDR3 region has 13 residues. CDR1 SGHRS and CDR2 YFSETQ come from the germline V gene. J gave up 4 bases and V 7 bases, and 6 bases lay outside the gene matches. Here the CDR3 reads CASSITGADTQYF. The CDR3, as DNA: TGCGCCAGCTCTATTACAGGGGCAGATACGCAGTATTTT.

This clonotype has only a few counts. The chain links TRBV20-1 to TRBJ1-5; possible D gene TRBD1, 5 bases. The CDR3 sequence is 14 residues long. Germline V CDR1 and CDR2: DFQATT, SNEGSKA (reference sequence). V was pared by 3 bases and J by 5 bases, with 14 bases between. Here the CDR3 DNA reads TGCAGTGCTAGCGCGACAGACCTTCATCAGCCCCAGCATTTT. Its translation is CSASATDLHQPQHF.

This clonotype was detected only a few times. V and J are TRBV9 and TRBJ2-7, with 7 bases identical to TRBD1. J was trimmed by 0 bases and V by 0 bases; bases with no gene match: 3. The V gene's germline CDR1 is SGDLS and CDR2 YYNGEE. The CDR3 extends over 15 amino acids. The CDR3 coding sequence is TGTGCCAGCAGCGTAGGGACAGGAGACTCCTACGAGCAGTACTTC. It is translated as CASSVGTGDSYEQYF.

This clonotype was counted only a few times. The rearrangement uses TRBV11-1 and TRBJ2-3, with 13 bases that match TRBD2. The CDR3 runs 18 residues. Germline-derived CDR1 and CDR2 are SGHAT and FQDESV (reference sequence). J lost 1 base, V lost 5 bases, and 9 bases had no gene match. CDR3 residues: CASSTRTSGGAGTDTQYF. CDR3 DNA: TGTGCCAGCAGCACAAGGACTAGCGGGGGCGCGGGCACAGATACGCAGTATTTT.

The chain has TRBV5-1 and TRBJ2-2; D ambiguous. Germline CDR1 and CDR2: SGHRS and YFSETQ. The length of the CDR3 is 14 residues. Trimming took off 1 base at V and 3 bases at J, with 7 bases between the two ends. The CDR3 loop is CASSLQVDTGELFF. The DNA for the CDR3 is TGCGCCAGCAGCTTGCAGGTGGACACCGGGGAGCTGTTTTTT.

This clonotype was found many times. The chain carries TRBV7-8 and TRBJ1-5, with unresolved D. CDR1 and CDR2 from the germline V gene are SGHVS and FQNEAQ. This CDR3 comprises 18 residues. Between the trimmed V and J ends, which lost 2 bases and 0 bases, there was a span of 17 bases. The CDR3 DNA is TGTGCCAGCAGCTTACTTCCTACCGGAAGCAGTAGCAATCAGCCCCAGCATTTT. Protein product: CASSLLPTGSSSNQPQHF.

This clonotype has a count of ten or more. The genes are TRBV20-1 and TRBJ2-1; 10 positions agree with TRBD2. There are 15 residues in the CDR3. Germline CDR1 is DFQATT and CDR2 is SNEGSKA (reference sequence). With 3 bases clipped from V and 2 bases from J, the junction kept 4 bases outside the gene matches. CDR3 in DNA: TGCAGTGCTAGGGGACTAGCGCACACCTACAATGAGCAGTTCTTC. This translates into CSARGLAHTYNEQFF.

This clonotype has a handful of counts. V and J are TRBV18 and TRBJ2-1; 7 nucleotides agree with TRBD1. The CDR3 runs 15 residues. CDR1 KGHSH and CDR2 LQKENI come from the germline V gene. The J segment lost 8 bases and the V segment lost 4 bases, leaving 11 bases of the junction unmatched. The CDR3 bases are TGTGCCAGCTCACGAGAACGACAGGGAAATGATGAGCAGTTCTTC. Its protein product is CASSRERQGNDEQFF.

The table lists this clonotype with many counts. The DNA of the CDR3 is TGTGCCAGCAGCTTAGGGGCGAATCAGCCCCAGCATTTT. This gives the protein CASSLGANQPQHF. The gene calls are TRBV11-3 and TRBJ1-5; D uncertain. Germline CDR1 reads SGHNT; CDR2 reads YENEEA. The V and J ends lost 1 base and 4 bases respectively, with 5 bases between them. The CDR3 sequence is 13 residues long.